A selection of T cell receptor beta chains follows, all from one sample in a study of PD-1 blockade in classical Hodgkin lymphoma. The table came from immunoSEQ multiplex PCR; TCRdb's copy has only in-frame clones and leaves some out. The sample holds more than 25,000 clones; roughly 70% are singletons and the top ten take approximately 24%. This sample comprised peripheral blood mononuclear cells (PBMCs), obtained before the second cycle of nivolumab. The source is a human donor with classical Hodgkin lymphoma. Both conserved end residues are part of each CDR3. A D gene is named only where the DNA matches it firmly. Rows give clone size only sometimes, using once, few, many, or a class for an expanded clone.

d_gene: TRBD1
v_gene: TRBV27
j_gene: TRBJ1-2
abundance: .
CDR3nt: TGTGCCAGCAGTAAAGGACAGGGGGGTAACTATGGCTACACCTTC
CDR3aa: CASSKGQGGNYGYTF

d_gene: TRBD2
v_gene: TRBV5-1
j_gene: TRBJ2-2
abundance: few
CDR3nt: TGCGCCAGCAGCCCACGTTTAGCGGGGAACACCGGGGAGCTGTTTTTT
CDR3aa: CASSPRLAGNTGELFF

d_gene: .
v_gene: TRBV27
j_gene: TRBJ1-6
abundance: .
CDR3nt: TGTGCCAGCAGTTTCGGACAGCCCTTACTTTCACCCCTCCACTTT
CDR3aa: CASSFGQPLLSPLHF

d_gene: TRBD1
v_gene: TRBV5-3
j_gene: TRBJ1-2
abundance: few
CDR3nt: TGTGCCAGAAGCTTTACGACATTGCGCGTACACAGGGGAAAGAACTATGGCTACACCTTC
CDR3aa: CARSFTTLRVHRGKNYGYTF

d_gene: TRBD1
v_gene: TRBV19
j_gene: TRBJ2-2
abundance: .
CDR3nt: TGTGCCAGTAGTATTCGGGGACAGGGAATATGGACCGGGGAGCTGTTTTTT
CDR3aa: CASSIRGQGIWTGELFF

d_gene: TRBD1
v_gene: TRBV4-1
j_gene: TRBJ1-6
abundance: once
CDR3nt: TGCGCCAGCAGCCAAGCCCCTGGGACAGGCTTAAATTCACCCCTCCACTTT
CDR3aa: CASSQAPGTGLNSPLHF

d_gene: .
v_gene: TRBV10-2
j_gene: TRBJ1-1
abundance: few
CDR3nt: TGCGCCAGCAGTGTGGGGGTTGAAGCTTTCTTT
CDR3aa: CASSVGVEAFF

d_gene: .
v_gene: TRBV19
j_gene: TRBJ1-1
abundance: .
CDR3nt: TGTGCCAGTAGTATACCCGGACGTATGAACACTGAAGCTTTCTTT
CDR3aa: CASSIPGRMNTEAFF

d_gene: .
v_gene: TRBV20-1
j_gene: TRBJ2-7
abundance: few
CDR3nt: TGCAGTGCTAGTCGGGGGGAGCAGTACTTC
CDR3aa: CSASRGEQYF

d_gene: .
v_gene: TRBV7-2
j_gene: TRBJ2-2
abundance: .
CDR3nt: TGTGCCAGCAGGATGCCGAACACCGGGGAGCTGTTTTTT
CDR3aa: CASRMPNTGELFF

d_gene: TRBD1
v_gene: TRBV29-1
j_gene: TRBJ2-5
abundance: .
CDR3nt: TGCAGCACTAAATCTAACTCCGGGACAGTCAAAGAGACCCAGTACTTC
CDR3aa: CSTKSNSGTVKETQYF

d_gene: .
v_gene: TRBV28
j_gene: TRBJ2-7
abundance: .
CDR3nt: TGTGCCAGCAGACGGGCCTCCTACGAGCAGTACTTC
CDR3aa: CASRRASYEQYF

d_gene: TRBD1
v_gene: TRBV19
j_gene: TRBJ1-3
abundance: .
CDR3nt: TGTGCCAGTAGTCTCCTGACAGGGATCTCTGGAAACACCATATATTTT
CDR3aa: CASSLLTGISGNTIYF

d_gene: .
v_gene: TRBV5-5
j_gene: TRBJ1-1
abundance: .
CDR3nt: TGTGCCAGCAGCTTGGTCAGGGACACTGAAGCTTTCTTT
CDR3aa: CASSLVRDTEAFF

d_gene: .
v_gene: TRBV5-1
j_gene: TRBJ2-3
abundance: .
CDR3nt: TGCGCCAGCAGCTTTGGAGTGGGAATCTTCACAGATACGCAGTATTTT
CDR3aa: CASSFGVGIFTDTQYF

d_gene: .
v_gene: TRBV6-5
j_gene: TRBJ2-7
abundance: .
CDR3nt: TGTGCCAGCAGTTACAGGGCAGGGTCCTACGAGCAGTACTTC
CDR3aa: CASSYRAGSYEQYF

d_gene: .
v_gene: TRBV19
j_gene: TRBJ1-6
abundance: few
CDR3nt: TGTGCCAGTAGTTATCTTCCCGTAGGTTCACCCCTCCACTTT
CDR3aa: CASSYLPVGSPLHF

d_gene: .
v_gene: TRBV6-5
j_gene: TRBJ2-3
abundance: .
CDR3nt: TGTGCCAGCAGTAGGGGCGGAGAGAGCACAGATACGCAGTATTTT
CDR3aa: CASSRGGESTDTQYF

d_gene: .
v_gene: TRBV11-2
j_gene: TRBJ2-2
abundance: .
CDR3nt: TGTGCAAACTCTAGATACACCGGGGAGCTGTTTTTT
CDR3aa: CANSRYTGELFF

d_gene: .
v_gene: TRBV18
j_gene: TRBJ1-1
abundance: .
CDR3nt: TGTGCCAGCTCCAACAGTACCTCTGAAGCTTTCTTT
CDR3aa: CASSNSTSEAFF

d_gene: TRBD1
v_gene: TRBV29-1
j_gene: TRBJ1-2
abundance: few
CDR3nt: TGCAGCGTTCCAAGACAGGGAGGGTGGGGCTATGGCTACACCTTC
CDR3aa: CSVPRQGGWGYGYTF

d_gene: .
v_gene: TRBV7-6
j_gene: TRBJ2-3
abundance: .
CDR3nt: TGTGCCAGCAGCTTAGGAAGTTTCATTAGCACAGATACGCAGTATTTT
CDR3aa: CASSLGSFISTDTQYF

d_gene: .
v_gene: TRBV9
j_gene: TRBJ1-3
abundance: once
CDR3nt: TGTGCCAGCAGCCCCAGCCTCTCTGGAAACACCATATATTTT
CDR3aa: CASSPSLSGNTIYF

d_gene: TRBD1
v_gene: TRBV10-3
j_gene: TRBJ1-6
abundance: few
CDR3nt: TGTGCCATCAGTGAGCAGGGGGCAGGTAATTCACCCCTCCACTTT
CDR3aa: CAISEQGAGNSPLHF

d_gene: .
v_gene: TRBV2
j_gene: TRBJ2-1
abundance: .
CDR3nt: TGTGCCAGCCGCCCGGCGAGGGGGGGCGACAATGAGCAGTTCTTC
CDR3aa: CASRPARGGDNEQFF

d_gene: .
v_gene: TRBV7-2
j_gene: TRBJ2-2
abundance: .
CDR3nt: TGTGCCAGCAACTACAGGGGCGGGGGAACCGGGGAGCTGTTTTTT
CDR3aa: CASNYRGGGTGELFF

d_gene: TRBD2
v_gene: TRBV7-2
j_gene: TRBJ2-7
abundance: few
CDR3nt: TGTGCCAGCAGCTTAGACCCTAGCGGTAAACAGTACTTC
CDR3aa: CASSLDPSGKQYF

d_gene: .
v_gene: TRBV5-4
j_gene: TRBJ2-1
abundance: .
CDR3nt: TGTGCCAGCAGCCCAAGTAACCCCGGGAATGAGCAGTTCTTC
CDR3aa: CASSPSNPGNEQFF

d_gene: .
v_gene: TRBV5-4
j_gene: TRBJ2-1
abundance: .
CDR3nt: TGTGCCAGCAGCTTGGAAAGAGGCCCCAATGAGCAGTTCTTC
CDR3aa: CASSLERGPNEQFF

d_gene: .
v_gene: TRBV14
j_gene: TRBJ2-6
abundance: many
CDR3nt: TGTGCCAGCAGCCAAGGCCTTCTCGGGGTTGGGGCCAACGTCCTGACTTTC
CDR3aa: CASSQGLLGVGANVLTF

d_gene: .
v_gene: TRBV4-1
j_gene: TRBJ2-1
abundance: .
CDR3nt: TGCGCCAGCAGCCAAGACCGAACAGGGTCCAATGAGCAGTTCTTC
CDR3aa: CASSQDRTGSNEQFF

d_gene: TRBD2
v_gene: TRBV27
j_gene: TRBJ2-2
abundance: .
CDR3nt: TGTGCCAGCAGCCTCCCCCTTAGCGGGAGTATCGGGGAGCTGTTTTTT
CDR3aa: CASSLPLSGSIGELFF

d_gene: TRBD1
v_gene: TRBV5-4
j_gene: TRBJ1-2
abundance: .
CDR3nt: TGTGCCAGCAGCCCCACACAGGGGAACTATGGCTACACCTTC
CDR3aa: CASSPTQGNYGYTF

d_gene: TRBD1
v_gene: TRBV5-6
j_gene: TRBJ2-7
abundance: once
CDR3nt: TGTGCCAGCAGCACAGGGACAGGGTGGATGCGCGAGCAGTACTTC
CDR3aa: CASSTGTGWMREQYF

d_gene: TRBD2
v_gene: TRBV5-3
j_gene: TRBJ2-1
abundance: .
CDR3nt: TGTGCCAGAAGCCCAAGGACTAGCGGCGACAATGAGCAGTTCTTC
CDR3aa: CARSPRTSGDNEQFF

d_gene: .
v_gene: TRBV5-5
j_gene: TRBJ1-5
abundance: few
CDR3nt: TGTGCCAGCAGCCTGGGACACCATAGCAATCAGCCCCAGCATTTT
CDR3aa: CASSLGHHSNQPQHF

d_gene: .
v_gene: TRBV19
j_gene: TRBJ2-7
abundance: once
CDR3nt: TGTGCCAGTAGTGTCCTCGCGTCTGGCTACGAGCAGTACTTC
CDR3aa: CASSVLASGYEQYF

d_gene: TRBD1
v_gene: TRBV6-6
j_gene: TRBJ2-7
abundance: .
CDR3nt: TGTGCCAGCAGTCCCCCGGGACAGGGAAACTACGAGCAGTACTTC
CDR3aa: CASSPPGQGNYEQYF

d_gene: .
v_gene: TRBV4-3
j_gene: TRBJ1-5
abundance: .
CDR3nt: TGCGCCAGCAGCCAAGATCCAGTTCACCTGGACAGCAATCAGCCCCAGCATTTT
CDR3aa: CASSQDPVHLDSNQPQHF

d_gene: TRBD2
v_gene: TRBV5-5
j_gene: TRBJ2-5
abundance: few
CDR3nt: TGTGCCAGCAGCTTGGGCCCTCTAGCGGGAGAGACCCAGTACTTC
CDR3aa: CASSLGPLAGETQYF

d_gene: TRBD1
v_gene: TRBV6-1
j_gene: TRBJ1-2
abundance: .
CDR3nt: TGTGCCAGCAGTGAGTACAGGGGCCCCTATGGCTACACCTTC
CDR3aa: CASSEYRGPYGYTF

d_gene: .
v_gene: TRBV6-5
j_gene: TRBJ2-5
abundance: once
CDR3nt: TGTGCCAGCAGCCTAGGGCTAGGCAAAGAGACCCAGTACTTC
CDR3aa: CASSLGLGKETQYF